What follows is one T cell receptor beta chain and its context. Some clones are missing from TCRdb's copy, which holds only in-frame ones; the method was immunoSEQ multiplex PCR. The table lists over 150,000 clones, roughly 84% of them singletons, with approximately 3% in the top ten. Two negative PCRs, clearance, or symptom resolution had been documented for recovered Cohort 3 donors. These data are taken from a study of blood T cell repertoires in COVID-19. Sample: PBMCs or T cells enriched from blood (not recorded which). The TCR originated in a woman under 40 who had recovered from COVID-19.

The CDR3 region has the DNA TGTGCCAGCAGCACAAAACCCACAGATACGCAGTATTTT. It specifies CASSTKPTDTQYF. The rearrangement uses TRBV7-3 and TRBJ2-3; no clear D. The V gene's germline CDR1 is SGHTA and CDR2 FQGTGA. The CDR3 has 13 residues. The V end lost 5 bases, the J end lost 2 bases, and 8 bases lay between the germline ends.